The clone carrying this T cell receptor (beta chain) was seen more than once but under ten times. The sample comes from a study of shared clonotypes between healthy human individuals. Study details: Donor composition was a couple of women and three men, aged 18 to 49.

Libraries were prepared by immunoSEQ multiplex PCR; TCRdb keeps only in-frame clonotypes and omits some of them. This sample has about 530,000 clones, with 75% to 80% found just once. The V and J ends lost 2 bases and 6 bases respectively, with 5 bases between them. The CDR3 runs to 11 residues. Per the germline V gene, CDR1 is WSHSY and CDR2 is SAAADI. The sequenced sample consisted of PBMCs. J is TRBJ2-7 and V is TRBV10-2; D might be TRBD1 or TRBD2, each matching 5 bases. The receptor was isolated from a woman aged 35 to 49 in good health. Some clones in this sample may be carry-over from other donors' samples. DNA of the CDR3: TGCGCCAGCAGTGAGGGGGGCGAGCAGTACTTC. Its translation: CASSEGGEQYF.